Sequencing of this T cell receptor (beta chain) was carried out in a study of T-cell memory formation after mild COVID-19. Overall study findings and caveats: Memory sampled before infection contained some responding clones, suggesting cross-reactive memory joined. CD8+ contracting clones occupied EMRA, while CD4+ ones occupied mainly CM and EM. A second wave expanding day 15 to 37 was CD4+-biased; contracting clones were balanced.

The CDR3 runs 14 residues. V was clipped by 5 bases and J by 7 bases; unmatched bases: 10. As regards this clonotype: Antigen specificity is unknown.

TCRdb processed the 5' RACE reads anew with MiXCR; each CDR3 protein has one entry. This table has about 470,000 distinct CDR3 sequences, around a sixth appearing once. The chain uses TRBV12-3 or TRBV12-4 and TRBJ1-2, with 7 nucleotides matching TRBD1. The sequenced sample consisted of PBMCs or a T cell subset sorted from them (not recorded which). The clonotype originates from an adult woman who had mild COVID-19 (a few samples of this study predate the infection). Cell type and time point are not known. CDR3 sequence reads: CASSNRGVSRGYTF. In nucleotides, the CDR3 is TGTGCCAGCAGTAACAGGGGAGTGAGTCGTGGCTACACCTTC.